The 8 T cell receptor beta chains given below trace back to one sample, sequenced in a study of shared clonotypes between healthy human individuals. The repertoire was sequenced with immunoSEQ multiplex PCR; TCRdb's copy has only in-frame clones and lacks some. There are hundreds of thousands of clones in the sample; about 85% occur only once, and less than 15% lies in the top ten. The specimen was PBMCs. The receptors originated from a middle-aged woman in good health. Some clones in this sample may be carry-over from other donors' samples.

The chain employs TRBV4-1 and TRBJ2-7; 11 bases are shared with TRBD2. The junction had 5 bases not matched to a gene; V was cut back by 4 bases and J by 3 bases. This CDR3 has 15 amino acids. The germline CDR1 and CDR2 sequences are MGHRA and YSYEKL. The CDR3 nucleotides read TGCGCCAGCAGCCTCGGGACTAGCGGTTTCTACGAGCAGTACTTC. It is translated as CASSLGTSGFYEQYF.

V and J are TRBV5-1 and TRBJ2-4, with no clear D. Germline loops: CDR1 SGHRS, CDR2 YFSETQ. V was cut by 4 bases and J by 0 bases, with 14 bases left in between. This CDR3 comprises 16 residues. CDR3 protein: CASSPQPGSAKNIQYF. The CDR3 DNA is TGCGCCAGCAGCCCGCAACCGGGTTCAGCCAAAAACATTCAGTACTTC.

The chain recombines TRBV28 with TRBJ2-7; weak D call: TRBD2 (5 bases). In germline, CDR1 is MDHEN, CDR2 SYDVKM. V was shortened by 2 bases and J by 2 bases, with 13 bases between the two germline ends. The CDR3 totals 15 residues. The CDR3: CASSLPGLNPYEQYF. CDR3 DNA sequence: TGTGCCAGCAGTTTACCAGGACTTAATCCCTACGAGCAGTACTTC.

This clone was detected a few times. The rearrangement uses TRBV6-4 and TRBJ2-2, with 7 bases fitting TRBD2. The CDR3 is 14 residues long. Germline loops: CDR1 MRHNA, CDR2 SNTAGT. V dropped 7 bases and J dropped 1; count of bases not matched to a gene: 3. CDR3 in amino acids: CASKAGENTGELFF. Here the CDR3 DNA reads TGTGCCAGCAAGGCGGGAGAGAACACCGGGGAGCTGTTTTTT.

The chain employs TRBV29-1 and TRBJ2-1; D is perhaps TRBD2 (6 bases). The CDR3 runs to 12 residues. V was shortened by 7 bases and J by 5 bases, with 12 bases between the two germline ends. In germline, CDR1 is SQVTM, CDR2 ANQGSEA. The DNA for the CDR3 is TGCAGCGGGAGGGGTCCGGACAATGAGCAGTTCTTC. Protein product: CSGRGPDNEQFF.

This clone was recorded only once. The chain combines TRBV4-1 with TRBJ2-2; 10 bases align to TRBD1. Per the germline V gene, CDR1 is MGHRA and CDR2 is YSYEKL. The CDR3 consists of 15 residues. V was pared by 3 bases and J by 6 bases, with 4 bases of the junction left unmatched. CDR3 nucleotides: TGCGCCAGCAGCCAGGGACAGGGGCTTCCCGGGGAGCTGTTTTTT. This translates into CASSQGQGLPGELFF.

This sequence joins TRBV10-3 and TRBJ2-1; 9 bases align to TRBD2. The CDR3 is made up of 17 amino acids. J was trimmed by 8 bases and V by 7 bases; bases with no gene match: 18. Germline V gene data show CDR1 as ENHRY and CDR2 as SYGVKD. As DNA, the CDR3 is TGTGCCATCAAAAGCGGCGATCTTATTCGCGGGAGGGATGAGCAGTTCTTC. Protein product: CAIKSGDLIRGRDEQFF.

The chain couples TRBV28 to TRBJ1-2; 10 bases line up with TRBD1. The V segment lost 4 bases and the J segment 0 bases; nucleotides outside the gene matches: 8. CDR3 length: 17 residues. Germline CDR1 reads MDHEN; CDR2 reads SYDVKM. The CDR3 protein is CASSSIPTGGPNYGYTF. The CDR3 region has the DNA TGTGCCAGCAGTTCGATTCCGACAGGGGGCCCTAACTATGGCTACACCTTC.